One T cell receptor beta chain is described in this entry. It has no known antigen specificity. Base qualities are not provided; no much larger clone lies one nucleotide away. The record originates from a study of T cell responses to AZD1222 COVID-19 vaccine (TCRdb year 2021). At the level of the whole study: Because spike-specific TCR depth and breadth did not differ between the two schedules, AZD1222 recipients who got a second dose at roughly 4 weeks were pooled with those who got a second dose at roughly 12 weeks. Enrollment into the trials was organized by age into subgroups of 18-55, 56-69 and 70-plus years, and those subgroups contained approximately 150, 30 and 60 TCR-sequenced participants, respectively. TCR sequencing was performed for roughly 240 trial participants, of whom around 200 were given two doses of AZD1222 and 26 were given two doses of MenACWY control vaccine. General study outcomes and caveats: No day 14 peak-response samples were available, so repertoires were characterized only after the peak T cell response. After two AZD1222 doses, spike-specific TCR breadth and depth were significantly higher than at day 0 and than in MenACWY recipients. The vaccine-associated CD4 TCRs covered the entire spike protein, and the dominant responses fell in regions 160-218 and 743-854. In the small 56-69-year group, the increase in depth fell short of significance, most likely because of low power. Participants were mostly white British, with more females than males. The authors suggested clonal diversity may have been underestimated. Conclusions about previously exposed vaccinees were limited because only a handful of AZD1222 recipients were SARS-CoV-2 seropositive at baseline. Reportedly, close to half of the unique spike-specific TCRs recognized epitopes lying outside the regions that are mutated in the B.1.351 and B.1.1.7 variants.

The CDR3 regions of human TCRbeta chains were analyzed by immunosequencing. The authors processed their data as follows. TCRs in the repertoires were matched against a reference library of SARS-CoV-2-specific TCRs that had been generated with the MIRA antigen-specificity platform. Breadth was defined as the fraction of unique TCRs that were SARS-CoV-2-associated. Depth was defined as the fraction of total T cells that were SARS-CoV-2-associated. Each spike-specific TCR was assigned to its reactive spike region and to a CD4 or CD8 class using the MIRA data. Log10-transformed breadth and depth values were compared by one-way ANOVA with Sidak's multiple comparisons tests. TCRdb took this table from immuneACCESS and kept in-frame rearrangements with V and J called. Such tables lack part of the clones; where checked against another copy, unresolved V genes explain under half of the gap, and the rest is unexplained. The D gene and trimming were derived from the DNA, and the V and J assignments and clone size from that table. Recorded for this sample are some 140,000 clones; 70% to 90% of them occurred a single time. The ten most abundant clones make up roughly 2% of the sample.

V ends up 1 base short and J 5 bases short, with an unmatched junction base count of 3. CDR3 length: 16 amino acids, cysteine to phenylalanine. The DNA shown is the 48-base CDR3, in frame from base 1. CDR1 and CDR2 (SGHTA, FQGTGA) derive from the germline V gene. The sample's time point label, in plain terms: baseline before first vaccination. Samples from vaccinated people were obtained from the UK trials COV001 and COV002, which included a single-blind randomized controlled phase 2/3 trial of AZD1222 (ChAdOx1 nCoV-19) in healthy adults. For TCRbeta chain sequencing, PBMC samples were collected from trial participants at day 0 and at day 28 after the second dose.

The input for sequencing was peripheral blood, taken on day 0 of AZD1222 vaccination. This clonotype was sampled from an adult in good health. The chain employs TRBV7-3 and TRBJ2-2, with 11 bases matching TRBD2. At the DNA level, the sequence is TGTGCCAGCAGCTTAAGACTAGCGGGGAGTACCGGGGAGCTGTTTTTT. This translates into CASSLRLAGSTGELFF.